This T cell receptor beta chain was profiled in a study of early T cells in non-severe SARS-CoV-2 infection. Each CDR3 protein gets one entry after TCRdb re-called the 5' RACE reads with MiXCR. The data contain about 56,000 distinct CDR3 sequences, roughly a tenth of them singletons. Germline lookup yields CDR1 MGHDK and CDR2 SYGVNS. V lost 5 bases and J 0 bases, leaving 10 bases between the germline ends. CDR3 size: 15 residues. This chain uses TRBV25-1 with TRBJ1-4; D unclear. Sequenced: whole blood. The sequence came from an adult who was a healthcare worker with PCR-confirmed SARS-CoV-2 infection or an uninfected control (not recorded which). CDR3 sequence reads: CASSSYTATNEKLFF. Here the CDR3 DNA reads TGTGCCAGCAGTTCATACACCGCAACTAATGAAAAACTGTTTTTT.